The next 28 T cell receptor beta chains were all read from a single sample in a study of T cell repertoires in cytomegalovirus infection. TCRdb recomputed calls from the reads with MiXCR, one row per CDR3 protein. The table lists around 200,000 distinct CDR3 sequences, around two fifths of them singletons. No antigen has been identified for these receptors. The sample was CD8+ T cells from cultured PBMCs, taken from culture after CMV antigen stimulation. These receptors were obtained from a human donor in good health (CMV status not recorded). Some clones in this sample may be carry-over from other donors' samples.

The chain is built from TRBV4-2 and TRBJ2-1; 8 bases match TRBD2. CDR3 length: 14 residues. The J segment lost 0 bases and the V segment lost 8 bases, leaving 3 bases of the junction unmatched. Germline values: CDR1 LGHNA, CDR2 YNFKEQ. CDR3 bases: TGTGCCAGCGCCAGCGGGAGCTCCTACAATGAGCAGTTCTTC. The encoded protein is CASASGSSYNEQFF.

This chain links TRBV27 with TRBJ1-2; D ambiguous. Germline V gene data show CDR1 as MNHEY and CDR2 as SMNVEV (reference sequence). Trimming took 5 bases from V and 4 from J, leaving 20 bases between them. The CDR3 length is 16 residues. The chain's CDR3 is CASSPYFRVTPYGYTF. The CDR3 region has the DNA TGTGCCAGCAGTCCTTATTTTCGGGTAACTCCCTATGGCTACACCTTC.

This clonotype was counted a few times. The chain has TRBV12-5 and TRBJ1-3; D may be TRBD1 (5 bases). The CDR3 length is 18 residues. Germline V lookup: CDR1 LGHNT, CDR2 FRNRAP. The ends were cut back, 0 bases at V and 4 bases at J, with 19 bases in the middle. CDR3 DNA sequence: TGTGCTAGTGGTTTGGTATTCTTCGAGCAGGGCGACGGAAACACCATATATTTT. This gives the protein CASGLVFFEQGDGNTIYF.

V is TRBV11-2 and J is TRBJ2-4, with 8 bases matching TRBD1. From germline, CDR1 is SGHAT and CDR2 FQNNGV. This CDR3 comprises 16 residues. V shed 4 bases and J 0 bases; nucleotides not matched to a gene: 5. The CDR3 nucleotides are TGTGCCAGCAGCTCCGGACAGGGACTAGCCAAAAACATTCAGTACTTC. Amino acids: CASSSGQGLAKNIQYF.

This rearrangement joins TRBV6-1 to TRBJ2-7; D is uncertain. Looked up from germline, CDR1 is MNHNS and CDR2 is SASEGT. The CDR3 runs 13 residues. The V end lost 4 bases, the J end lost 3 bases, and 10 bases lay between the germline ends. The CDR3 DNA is TGTGCCAGCAGTGTAAGACTTGACTACGAGCAGTACTTC. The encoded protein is CASSVRLDYEQYF.

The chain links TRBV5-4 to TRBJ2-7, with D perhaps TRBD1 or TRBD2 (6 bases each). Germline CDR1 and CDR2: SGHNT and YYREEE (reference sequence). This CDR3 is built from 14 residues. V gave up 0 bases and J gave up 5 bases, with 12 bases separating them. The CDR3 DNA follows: TGTGCCAGCAGCTTGGGGGAGGACAGCCACGAGCAGTACTTC. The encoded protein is CASSLGEDSHEQYF. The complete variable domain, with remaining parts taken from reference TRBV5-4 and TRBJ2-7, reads ETGVTQSPTHLIKTRGQQVTLRCSSQSGHNTVSWYQQALGQGPQFIFQYYREEENGRGNFPPRFSGLQFPNYSSELNVNALELDDSALYLCASSLGEDSHEQYFGPGTRLTVT.

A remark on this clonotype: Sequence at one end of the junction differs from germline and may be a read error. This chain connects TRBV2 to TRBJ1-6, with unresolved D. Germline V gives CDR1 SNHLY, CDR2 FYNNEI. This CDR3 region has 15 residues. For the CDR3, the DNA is TGTGCCAGCAGTGAAGGGTCTGCCTATAATTCACCCCACCACTTT. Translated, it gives CASSEGSAYNSPHHF. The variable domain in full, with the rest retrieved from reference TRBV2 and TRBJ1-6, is EPEVTQTPSHQVTQMGQEVILRCVPISNHLYFYWYRQILGQKVEFLVSFYNNEISEKSEIFDDQFSVERPDGSNFTLKIRSTKLEDSAMYFCASSEGSAYNSPHHFGNGTRLTVT.

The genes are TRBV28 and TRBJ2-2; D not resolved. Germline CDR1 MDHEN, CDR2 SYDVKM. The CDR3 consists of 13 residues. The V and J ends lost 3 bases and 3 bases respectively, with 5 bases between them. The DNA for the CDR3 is TGTGCCAGCAGTTTGTTCCACACCGGGGAGCTGTTTTTT. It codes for CASSLFHTGELFF.

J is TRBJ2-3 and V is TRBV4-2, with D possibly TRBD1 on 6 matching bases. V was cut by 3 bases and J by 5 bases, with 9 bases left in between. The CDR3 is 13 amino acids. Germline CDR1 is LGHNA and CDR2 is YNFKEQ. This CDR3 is CASSQGAEDTQYF. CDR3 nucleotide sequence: TGTGCCAGCAGCCAGGGGGCAGAAGATACGCAGTATTTT.

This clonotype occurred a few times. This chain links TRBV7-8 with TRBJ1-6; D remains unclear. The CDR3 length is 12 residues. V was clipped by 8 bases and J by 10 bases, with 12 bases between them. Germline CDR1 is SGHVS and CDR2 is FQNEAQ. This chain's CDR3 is CASGEGRSPLHF. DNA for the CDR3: TGTGCCAGCGGGGAGGGAAGGTCACCCCTCCACTTT.

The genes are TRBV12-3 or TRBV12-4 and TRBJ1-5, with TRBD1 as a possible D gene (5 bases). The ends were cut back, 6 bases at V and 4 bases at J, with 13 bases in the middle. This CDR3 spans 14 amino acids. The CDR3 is CASSQGLANQPQHF. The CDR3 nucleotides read TGTGCCAGCAGCCAGGGCTTAGCAAATCAGCCCCAGCATTTT.

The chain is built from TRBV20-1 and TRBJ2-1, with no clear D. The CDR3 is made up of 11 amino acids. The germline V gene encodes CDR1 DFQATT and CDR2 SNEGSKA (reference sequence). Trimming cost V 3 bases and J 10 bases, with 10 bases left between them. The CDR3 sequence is CSARVRWEQFF. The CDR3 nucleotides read TGCAGTGCTAGGGTTAGGTGGGAGCAGTTCTTC.

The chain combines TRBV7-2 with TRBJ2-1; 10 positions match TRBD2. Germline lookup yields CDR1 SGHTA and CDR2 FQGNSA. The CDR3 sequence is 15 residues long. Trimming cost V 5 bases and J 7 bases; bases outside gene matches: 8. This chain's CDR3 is CASSRGTSVYNEQFF. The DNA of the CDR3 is TGTGCCAGCAGCCGCGGGACTAGCGTATATAATGAGCAGTTCTTC.

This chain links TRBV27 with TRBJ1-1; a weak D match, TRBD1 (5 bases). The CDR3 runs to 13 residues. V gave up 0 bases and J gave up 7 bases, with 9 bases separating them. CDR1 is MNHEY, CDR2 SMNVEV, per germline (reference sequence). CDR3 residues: CASSLSGAHEAFF. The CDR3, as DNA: TGTGCCAGCAGTTTATCAGGGGCACATGAAGCTTTCTTT.

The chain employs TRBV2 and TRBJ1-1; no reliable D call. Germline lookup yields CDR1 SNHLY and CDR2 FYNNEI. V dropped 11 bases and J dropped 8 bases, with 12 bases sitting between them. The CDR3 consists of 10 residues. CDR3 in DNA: TGTGCCCTTGACGGTCTGGAAGCTTTCTTT. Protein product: CALDGLEAFF.

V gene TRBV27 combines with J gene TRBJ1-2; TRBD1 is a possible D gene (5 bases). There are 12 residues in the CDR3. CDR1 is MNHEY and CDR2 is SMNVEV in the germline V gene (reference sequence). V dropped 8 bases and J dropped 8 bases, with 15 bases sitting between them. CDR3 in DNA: TGTGCCAGCGGCCCCGGGGGGGTCGGCTACACCTTC. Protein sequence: CASGPGGVGYTF.

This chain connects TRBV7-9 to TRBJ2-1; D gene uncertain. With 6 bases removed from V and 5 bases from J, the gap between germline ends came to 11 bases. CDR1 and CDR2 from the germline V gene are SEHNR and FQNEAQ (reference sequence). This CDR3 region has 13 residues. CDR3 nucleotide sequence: TGTGCCAGCAGACTCGGAGCACACAATGAGCAGTTCTTC. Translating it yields CASRLGAHNEQFF.

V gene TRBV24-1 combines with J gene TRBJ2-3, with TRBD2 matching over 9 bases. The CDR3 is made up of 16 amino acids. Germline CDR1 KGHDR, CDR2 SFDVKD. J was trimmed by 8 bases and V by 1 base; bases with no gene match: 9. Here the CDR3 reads CATSDFSAGGASTQYF. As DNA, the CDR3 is TGTGCCACCAGTGATTTTTCGGCGGGAGGGGCAAGTACGCAGTATTTT.

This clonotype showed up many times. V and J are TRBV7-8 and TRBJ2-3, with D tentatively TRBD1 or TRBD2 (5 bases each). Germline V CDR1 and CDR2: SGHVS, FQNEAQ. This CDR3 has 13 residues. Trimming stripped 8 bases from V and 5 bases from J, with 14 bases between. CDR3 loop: CASGWDAGDTQYF. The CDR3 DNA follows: TGTGCCAGCGGGTGGGACGCAGGAGATACGCAGTATTTT.

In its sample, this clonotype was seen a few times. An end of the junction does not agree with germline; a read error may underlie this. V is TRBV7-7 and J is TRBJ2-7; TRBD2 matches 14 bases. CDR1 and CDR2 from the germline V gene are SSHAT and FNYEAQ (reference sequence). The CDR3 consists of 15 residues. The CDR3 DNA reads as TGTGCTAGCAGCCAAGGGACTAGCGGGAGCTACGAGCAGTACTTC. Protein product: CASSQGTSGSYEQYF.

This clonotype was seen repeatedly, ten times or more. The chain's CDR3 is CASSLTSGFLDTQYF. The CDR3 DNA follows: TGTGCCAGCAGCCTGACTAGCGGGTTTCTCGATACGCAGTATTTT. The genes are TRBV7-2 and TRBJ2-3; 10 bases are shared with TRBD2. CDR1 is SGHTA, CDR2 FQGNSA, per germline. The CDR3 covers 15 residues. With V trimmed by 5 bases and J by 6 bases, 8 bases remained unmatched.

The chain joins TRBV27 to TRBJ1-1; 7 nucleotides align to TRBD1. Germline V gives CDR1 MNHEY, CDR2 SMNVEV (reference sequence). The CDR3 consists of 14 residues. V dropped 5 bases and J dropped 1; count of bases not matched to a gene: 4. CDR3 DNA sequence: TGTGCCAGCAGTCCTAGGACAGGGAACACTGAAGCTTTCTTT. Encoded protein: CASSPRTGNTEAFF.

CDR3 nucleotide sequence: TGTGCCAGCAGCGCGGGGACCGCACTTTCCTACGAGCAGTACTTC. Translating gives CASSAGTALSYEQYF. V is TRBV9 and J is TRBJ2-7; D might be TRBD1 or TRBD2, each matching 5 bases. The CDR3 consists of 15 residues. Trimming shortened V by 3 bases and J by 1 base, and 14 bases separated the two germline ends. Per the germline V gene, CDR1 is SGDLS and CDR2 is YYNGEE.

The CDR3 coding sequence is TGTGCCAGCAGCTTAGACAGGGGTGGCTATGGCTACACCTTC. Its translation is CASSLDRGGYGYTF. The chain links TRBV7-6 to TRBJ1-2; 7 nucleotides agree with TRBD1. The trim removed 1 base at V and 4 bases at J, leaving 3 bases unmatched. CDR3 length: 14 amino acids. CDR1 and CDR2 from the germline V gene are SGHVS and FNYEAQ. The complete variable domain, with remaining parts taken from reference TRBV7-6 and TRBJ1-2, reads GAGVSQSPRYKVTKRGQDVALRCDPISGHVSLYWYRQALGQGPEFLTYFNYEAQQDKSGLPNDRFSAERPEGSISTLTIQRTEQRDSAMYRCASSLDRGGYGYTFGSGTRLTVV.

CDR3 amino acids: CASSEAVGIYNEQFF. CDR3 sequence (DNA): TGTGCCAGCAGTGAAGCAGTCGGTATTTACAATGAGCAGTTCTTC. The rearrangement joins TRBV2 to TRBJ2-1; no firm D call. Germline V CDR1 and CDR2: SNHLY, FYNNEI. Trimming took 0 bases from V and 4 from J, leaving 10 bases between them. CDR3 length: 15 residues.

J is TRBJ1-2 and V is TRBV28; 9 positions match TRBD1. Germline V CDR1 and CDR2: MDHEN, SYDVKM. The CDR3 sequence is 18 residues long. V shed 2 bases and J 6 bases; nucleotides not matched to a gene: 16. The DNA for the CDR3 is TGTGCCAGCAGTTTACGCCCTGAATACAGGGGGCGCGTCAATGGCTACACCTTC. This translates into CASSLRPEYRGRVNGYTF.

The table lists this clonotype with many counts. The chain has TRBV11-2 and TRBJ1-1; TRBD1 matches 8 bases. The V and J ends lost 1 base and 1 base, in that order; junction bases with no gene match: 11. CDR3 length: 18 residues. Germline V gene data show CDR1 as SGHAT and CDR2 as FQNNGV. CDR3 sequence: CASSLAYKTGDKNTEAFF. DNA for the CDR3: TGTGCCAGCAGCTTAGCTTATAAGACAGGGGACAAGAACACTGAAGCTTTCTTT.

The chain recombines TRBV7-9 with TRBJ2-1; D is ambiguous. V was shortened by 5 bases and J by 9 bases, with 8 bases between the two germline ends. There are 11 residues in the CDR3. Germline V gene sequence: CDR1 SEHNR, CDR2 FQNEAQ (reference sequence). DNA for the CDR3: TGTGCCAGCAGCGCCCAAGGTGAGCAGTTCTTC. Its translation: CASSAQGEQFF.